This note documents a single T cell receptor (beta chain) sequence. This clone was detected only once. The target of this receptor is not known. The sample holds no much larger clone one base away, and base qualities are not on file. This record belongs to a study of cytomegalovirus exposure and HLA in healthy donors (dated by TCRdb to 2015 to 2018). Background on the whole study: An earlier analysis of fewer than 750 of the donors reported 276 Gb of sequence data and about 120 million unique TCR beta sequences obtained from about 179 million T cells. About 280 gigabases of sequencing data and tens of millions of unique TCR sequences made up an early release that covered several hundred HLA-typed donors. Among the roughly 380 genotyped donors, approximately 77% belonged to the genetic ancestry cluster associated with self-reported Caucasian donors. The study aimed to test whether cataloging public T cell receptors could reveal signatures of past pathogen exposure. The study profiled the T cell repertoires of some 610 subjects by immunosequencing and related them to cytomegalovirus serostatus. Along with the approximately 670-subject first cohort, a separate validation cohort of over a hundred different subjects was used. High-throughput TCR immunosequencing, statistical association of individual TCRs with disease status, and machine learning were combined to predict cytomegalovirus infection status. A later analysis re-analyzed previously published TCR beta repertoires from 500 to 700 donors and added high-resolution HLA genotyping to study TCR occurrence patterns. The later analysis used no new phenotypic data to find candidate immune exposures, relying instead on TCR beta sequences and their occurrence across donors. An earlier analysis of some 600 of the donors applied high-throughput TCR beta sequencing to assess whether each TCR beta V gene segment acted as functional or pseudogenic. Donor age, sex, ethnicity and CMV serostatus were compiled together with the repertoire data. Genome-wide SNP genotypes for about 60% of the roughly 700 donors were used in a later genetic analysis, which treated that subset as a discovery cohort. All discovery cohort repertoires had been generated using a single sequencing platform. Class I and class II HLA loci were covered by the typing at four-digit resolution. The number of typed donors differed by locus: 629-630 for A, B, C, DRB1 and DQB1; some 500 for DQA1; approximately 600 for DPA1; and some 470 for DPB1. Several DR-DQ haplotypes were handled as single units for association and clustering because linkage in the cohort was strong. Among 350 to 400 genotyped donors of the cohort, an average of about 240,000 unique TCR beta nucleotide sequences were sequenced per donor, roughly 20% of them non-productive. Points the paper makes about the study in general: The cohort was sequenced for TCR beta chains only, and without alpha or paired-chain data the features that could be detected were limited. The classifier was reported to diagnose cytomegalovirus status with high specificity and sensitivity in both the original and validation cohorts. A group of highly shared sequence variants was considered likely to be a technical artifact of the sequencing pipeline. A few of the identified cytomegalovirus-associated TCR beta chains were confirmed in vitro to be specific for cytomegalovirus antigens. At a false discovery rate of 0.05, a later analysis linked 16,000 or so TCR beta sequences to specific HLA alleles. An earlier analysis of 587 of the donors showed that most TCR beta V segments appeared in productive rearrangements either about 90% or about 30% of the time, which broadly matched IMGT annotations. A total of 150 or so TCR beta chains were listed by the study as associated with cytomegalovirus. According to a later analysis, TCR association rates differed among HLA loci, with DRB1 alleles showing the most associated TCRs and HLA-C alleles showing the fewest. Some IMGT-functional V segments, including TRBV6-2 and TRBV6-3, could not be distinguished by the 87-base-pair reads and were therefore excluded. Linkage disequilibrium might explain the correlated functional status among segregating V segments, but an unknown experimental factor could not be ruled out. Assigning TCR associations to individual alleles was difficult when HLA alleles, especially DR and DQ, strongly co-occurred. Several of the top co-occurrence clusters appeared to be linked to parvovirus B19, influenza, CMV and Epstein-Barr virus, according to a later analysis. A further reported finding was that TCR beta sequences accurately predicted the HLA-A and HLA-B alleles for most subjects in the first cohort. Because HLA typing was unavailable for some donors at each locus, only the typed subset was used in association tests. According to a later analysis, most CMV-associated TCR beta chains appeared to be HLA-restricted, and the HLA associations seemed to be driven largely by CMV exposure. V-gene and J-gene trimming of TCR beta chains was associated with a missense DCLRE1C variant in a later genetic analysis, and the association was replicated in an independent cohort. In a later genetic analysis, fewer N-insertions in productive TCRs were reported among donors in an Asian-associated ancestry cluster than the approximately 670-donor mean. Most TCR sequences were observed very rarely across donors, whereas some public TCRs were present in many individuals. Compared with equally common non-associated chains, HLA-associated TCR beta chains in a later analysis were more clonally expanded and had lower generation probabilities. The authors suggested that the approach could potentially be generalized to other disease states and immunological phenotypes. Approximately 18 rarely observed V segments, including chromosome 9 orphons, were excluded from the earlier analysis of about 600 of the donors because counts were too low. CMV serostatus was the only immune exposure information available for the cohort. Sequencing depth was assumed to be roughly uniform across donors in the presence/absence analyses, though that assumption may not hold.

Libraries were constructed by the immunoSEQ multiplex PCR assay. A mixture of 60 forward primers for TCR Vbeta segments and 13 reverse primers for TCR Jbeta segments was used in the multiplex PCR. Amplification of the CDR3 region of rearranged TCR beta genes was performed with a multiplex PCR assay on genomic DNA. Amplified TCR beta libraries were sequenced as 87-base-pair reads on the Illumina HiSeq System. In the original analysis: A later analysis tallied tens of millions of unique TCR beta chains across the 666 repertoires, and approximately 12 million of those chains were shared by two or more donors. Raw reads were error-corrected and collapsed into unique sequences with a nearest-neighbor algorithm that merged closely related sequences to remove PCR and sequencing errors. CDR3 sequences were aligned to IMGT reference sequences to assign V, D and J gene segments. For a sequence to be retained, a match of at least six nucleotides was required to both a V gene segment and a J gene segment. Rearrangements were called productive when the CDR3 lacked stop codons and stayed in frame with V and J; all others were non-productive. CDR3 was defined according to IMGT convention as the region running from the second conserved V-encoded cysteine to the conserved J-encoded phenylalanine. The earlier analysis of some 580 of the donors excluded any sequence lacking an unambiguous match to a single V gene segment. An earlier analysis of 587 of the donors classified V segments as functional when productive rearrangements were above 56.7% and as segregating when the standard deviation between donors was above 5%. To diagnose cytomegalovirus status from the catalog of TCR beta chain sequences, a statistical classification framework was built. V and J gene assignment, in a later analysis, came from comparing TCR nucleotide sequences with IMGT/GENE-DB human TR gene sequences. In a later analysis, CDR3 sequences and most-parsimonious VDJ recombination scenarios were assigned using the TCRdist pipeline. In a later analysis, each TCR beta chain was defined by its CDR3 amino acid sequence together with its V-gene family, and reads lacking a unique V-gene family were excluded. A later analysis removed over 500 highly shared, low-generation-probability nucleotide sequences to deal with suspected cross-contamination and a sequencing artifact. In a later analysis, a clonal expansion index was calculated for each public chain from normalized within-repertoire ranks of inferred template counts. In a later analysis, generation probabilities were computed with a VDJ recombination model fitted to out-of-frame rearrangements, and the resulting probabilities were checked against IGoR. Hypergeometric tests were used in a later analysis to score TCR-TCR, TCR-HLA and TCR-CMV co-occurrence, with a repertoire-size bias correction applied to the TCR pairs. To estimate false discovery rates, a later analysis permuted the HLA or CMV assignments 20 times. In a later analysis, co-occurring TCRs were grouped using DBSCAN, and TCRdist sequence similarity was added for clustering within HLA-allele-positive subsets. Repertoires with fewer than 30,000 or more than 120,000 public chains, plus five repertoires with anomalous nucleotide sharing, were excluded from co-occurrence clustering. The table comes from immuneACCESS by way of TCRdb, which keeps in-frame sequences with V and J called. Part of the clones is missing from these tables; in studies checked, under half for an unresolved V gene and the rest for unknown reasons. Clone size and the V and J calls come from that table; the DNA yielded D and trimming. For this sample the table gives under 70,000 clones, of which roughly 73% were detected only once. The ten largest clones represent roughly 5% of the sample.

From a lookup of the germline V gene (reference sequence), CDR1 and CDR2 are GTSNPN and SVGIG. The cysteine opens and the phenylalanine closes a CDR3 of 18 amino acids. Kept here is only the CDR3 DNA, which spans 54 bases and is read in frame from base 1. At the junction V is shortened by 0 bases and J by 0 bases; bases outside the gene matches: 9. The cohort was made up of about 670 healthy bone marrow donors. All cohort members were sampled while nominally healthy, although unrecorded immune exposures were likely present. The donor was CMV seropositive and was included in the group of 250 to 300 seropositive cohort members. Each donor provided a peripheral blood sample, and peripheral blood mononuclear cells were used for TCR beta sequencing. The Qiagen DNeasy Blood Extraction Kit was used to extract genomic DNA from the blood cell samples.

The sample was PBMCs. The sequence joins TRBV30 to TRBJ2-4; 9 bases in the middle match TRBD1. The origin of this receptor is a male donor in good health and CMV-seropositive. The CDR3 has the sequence CAWSVKTQGALAKNIQYF. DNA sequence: TGTGCCTGGAGTGTTAAGACACAGGGGGCTTTAGCCAAAAACATTCAGTACTTC.